This T cell receptor (beta chain) was profiled in a study of cytomegalovirus exposure and HLA in healthy donors. PCR employed 60 Vbeta and 13 Jbeta primers. TCRdb keeps only in-frame clones here, not all; method: immunoSEQ multiplex PCR. The sample has roughly 97,000 clones, around 79% seen once. The V and J ends lost 3 bases and 4 bases respectively, with 6 bases between them. Germline V gene lookup returns CDR1 DFQATT and CDR2 SNEGSKA (reference sequence). This CDR3 spans 11 amino acids. The chain has TRBV20-1 and TRBJ2-5, with D unclear. The material sequenced was PBMCs. The TCR was taken from a man aged 60 to 75 in good health and CMV-seropositive. The chain's CDR3 is CSASQRETQYF. The CDR3 DNA is TGCAGTGCTAGCCAGCGAGAGACCCAGTACTTC.